This note documents a single TCR beta chain sequence. Method: immunoSEQ multiplex PCR; TCRdb's copy keeps in-frame clones and lacks some. The profile shows 70,000 or so clones, under 90% of them singletons. This sample stems from a study of blood T cell repertoires in COVID-19. Background on the study: The samples span acute and convalescent COVID-19 from the United States, Italy and Spain. PBMCs, B-cell-depleted T cells, or T cells were the source of the cDNA or gDNA that made up the material.

Germline CDR1 is MDHEN and CDR2 is SYDVKM. Losses at the gene ends were 7 bases for V and 2 bases for J; bases not matched to a gene: 4. The CDR3 contains 13 residues. The chain is built from TRBV28 and TRBJ1-1; TRBD1 agrees at 7 bases. This clonotype originated in a man in his 70s with active or convalescent COVID-19. Sequenced input: peripheral blood. The CDR3 loop reads CASKGTVNTEAFF. CDR3 in DNA: TGTGCCAGCAAAGGGACAGTCAACACTGAAGCTTTCTTT.